These T cell receptor beta chains were read from a single sample in a study of control samples from healthy donors and cancer patients. Assay: immunoSEQ multiplex PCR; the TCRdb copy retains only in-frame clones and omits some. Found here are about 150,000 clones, about 94% of them singletons; the top ten hold approximately 6%. Sequencing was done on a sample of blood. The receptors shown here come from a man aged 35-49 years in good health. CDR3s include the opening cysteine and the closing phenylalanine or tryptophan. The D gene is left open where the match is weak. Some rows mark clone size as missing; the rest say once, few, many or name a class of expanded clone.

clone_size: -; v_call: TRBV3-1/TRBV3-2; d_call: -; j_call: TRBJ2-3; cdr3_nt: TGTGCCAGCAGCAAAAAGGGGGTGGTGGCAGATACGCAGTATTTT; cdr3_aa: CASSKKGVVADTQYF
clone_size: once; v_call: TRBV30; d_call: -; j_call: TRBJ2-1; cdr3_nt: TGTGCCTGGAGTGTGGGCTCCTACAATGAGCAGTTCTTC; cdr3_aa: CAWSVGSYNEQFF
clone_size: -; v_call: TRBV9; d_call: TRBD2; j_call: TRBJ2-3; cdr3_nt: TGTGCCAGCAGCGTAGGGAGCGGGGGAACAGATACGCAGTATTTT; cdr3_aa: CASSVGSGGTDTQYF
clone_size: -; v_call: TRBV6-5; d_call: -; j_call: TRBJ2-2; cdr3_nt: TGTGCCAGCAGCGCAGTCCCGGGGGCCGGGGAGCTGTTTTTT; cdr3_aa: CASSAVPGAGELFF
clone_size: -; v_call: TRBV2; d_call: -; j_call: TRBJ1-5; cdr3_nt: TGTGCCAGCAGGACCGAGGGGACTCGCAATCAGCCCCAGCATTTT; cdr3_aa: CASRTEGTRNQPQHF
clone_size: -; v_call: TRBV6-6; d_call: TRBD1; j_call: TRBJ1-2; cdr3_nt: TGTGCCAGCACCCATACTTGGGACAGCTATGGCTACACCTTC; cdr3_aa: CASTHTWDSYGYTF
clone_size: -; v_call: TRBV29-1; d_call: -; j_call: TRBJ2-3; cdr3_nt: TGCAGCGCCGTTAGGGGGATTGATACGCAGTATTTT; cdr3_aa: CSAVRGIDTQYF
clone_size: -; v_call: TRBV9; d_call: -; j_call: TRBJ2-2; cdr3_nt: TGTGCCAGCAGCGTAGACGGGACCGGGGAGCTGTTTTTT; cdr3_aa: CASSVDGTGELFF
clone_size: -; v_call: TRBV5-5; d_call: -; j_call: TRBJ2-7; cdr3_nt: TGTGCCAGCAGCCCCTTTCTACGGGGAGGCTACGAGCAGTACTTC; cdr3_aa: CASSPFLRGGYEQYF
clone_size: -; v_call: TRBV19; d_call: -; j_call: TRBJ2-6; cdr3_nt: TGTGCCAGTACCCCCTTGGGGGGGCTTCGTAAGACCAACGTCCTGACTTTC; cdr3_aa: CASTPLGGLRKTNVLTF
clone_size: -; v_call: TRBV6-5; d_call: -; j_call: TRBJ2-3; cdr3_nt: TGTGCCAGCAGGGCGACATTAGCGGATACGCAGTATTTT; cdr3_aa: CASRATLADTQYF
clone_size: -; v_call: TRBV7-8; d_call: -; j_call: TRBJ1-2; cdr3_nt: TGTGCCAGCAGCCCAGGGAGTCTTAACTATGGCTACACCTTC; cdr3_aa: CASSPGSLNYGYTF
clone_size: -; v_call: TRBV7-8; d_call: TRBD1; j_call: TRBJ1-1; cdr3_nt: TGTGCCAGCAGCTTAGCTCCAGGGGGGAACACTGAAGCTTTCTTT; cdr3_aa: CASSLAPGGNTEAFF
clone_size: -; v_call: TRBV18; d_call: TRBD2; j_call: TRBJ2-3; cdr3_nt: TGTGCCAGCTCGGGGGGGACCACAGATACGCAGTATTTT; cdr3_aa: CASSGGTTDTQYF
clone_size: -; v_call: TRBV19; d_call: -; j_call: TRBJ1-1; cdr3_nt: TGTGCCAGTAGTATCCTGACAGGAGGTACTGAAGCTTTCTTT; cdr3_aa: CASSILTGGTEAFF
clone_size: -; v_call: TRBV6-1; d_call: -; j_call: TRBJ2-3; cdr3_nt: TGTGCCAGCAGTGACGGTGGGAGTTCAGATACGCAGTATTTT; cdr3_aa: CASSDGGSSDTQYF
clone_size: -; v_call: TRBV18; d_call: -; j_call: TRBJ1-4; cdr3_nt: TGTGCCAGCTCACCCCGACCAAACAGGGTCCGCGAAGGATTTTTT; cdr3_aa: CASSPRPNRVREGFF
clone_size: once; v_call: TRBV7-6; d_call: -; j_call: TRBJ1-1; cdr3_nt: TGTGCCAGCAGCGGCAGGGGATGGGGCACTGAAGCTTTCTTT; cdr3_aa: CASSGRGWGTEAFF
clone_size: few; v_call: TRBV5-8; d_call: TRBD1; j_call: TRBJ2-7; cdr3_nt: TGTGCCAGCAGCTTAGGGACAGGGGCGACCTACGAGCAGTACTTC; cdr3_aa: CASSLGTGATYEQYF
clone_size: -; v_call: TRBV9; d_call: -; j_call: TRBJ1-3; cdr3_nt: TGTGCCAGCAGCGTAGAGGTCGGGGGCTCTGGAAACACCATATATTTT; cdr3_aa: CASSVEVGGSGNTIYF
clone_size: few; v_call: TRBV19; d_call: -; j_call: TRBJ1-1; cdr3_nt: TGTGCCAGTAGACGTAATATGGACGGCACTGAAGCTTTCTTT; cdr3_aa: CASRRNMDGTEAFF
clone_size: -; v_call: TRBV9; d_call: -; j_call: TRBJ2-1; cdr3_nt: TGTGCCAGCAGCCCCGGGGCAGGCTACAATGAGCAGTTCTTC; cdr3_aa: CASSPGAGYNEQFF